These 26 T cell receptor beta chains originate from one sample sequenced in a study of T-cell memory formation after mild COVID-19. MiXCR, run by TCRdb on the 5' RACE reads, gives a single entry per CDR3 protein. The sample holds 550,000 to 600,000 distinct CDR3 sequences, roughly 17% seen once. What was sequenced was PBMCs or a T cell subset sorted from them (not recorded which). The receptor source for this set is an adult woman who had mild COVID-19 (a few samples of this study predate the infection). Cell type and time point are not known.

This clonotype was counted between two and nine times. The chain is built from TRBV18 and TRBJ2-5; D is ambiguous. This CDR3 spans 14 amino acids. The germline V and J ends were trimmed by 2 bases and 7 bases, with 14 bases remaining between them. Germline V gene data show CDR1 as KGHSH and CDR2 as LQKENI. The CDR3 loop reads CASSPDLDHWTQYF. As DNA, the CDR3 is TGTGCCAGCTCACCAGACCTCGATCACTGGACCCAGTACTTC.

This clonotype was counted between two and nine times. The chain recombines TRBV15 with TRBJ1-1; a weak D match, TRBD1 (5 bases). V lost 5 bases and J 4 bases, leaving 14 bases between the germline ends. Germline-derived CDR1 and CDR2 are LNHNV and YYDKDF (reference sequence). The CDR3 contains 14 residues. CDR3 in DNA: TGTGCCACCAGCGGCCGGGTGCAGGGCACTGAAGCTTTCTTT. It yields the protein CATSGRVQGTEAFF.

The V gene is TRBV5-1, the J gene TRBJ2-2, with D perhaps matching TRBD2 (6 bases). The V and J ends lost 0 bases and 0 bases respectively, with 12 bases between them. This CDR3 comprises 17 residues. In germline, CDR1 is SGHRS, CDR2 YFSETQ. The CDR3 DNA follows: TGCGCCAGCAGCTTGGTGATCTTAGCGGCGAACACCGGGGAGCTGTTTTTT. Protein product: CASSLVILAANTGELFF.

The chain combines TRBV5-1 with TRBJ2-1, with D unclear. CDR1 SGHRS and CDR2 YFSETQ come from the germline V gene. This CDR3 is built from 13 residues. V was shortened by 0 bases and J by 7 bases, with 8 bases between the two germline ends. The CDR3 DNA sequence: TGCGCCAGCAGCTTGGCCTACATAAATGAGCAGTTCTTC. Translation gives CASSLAYINEQFF.

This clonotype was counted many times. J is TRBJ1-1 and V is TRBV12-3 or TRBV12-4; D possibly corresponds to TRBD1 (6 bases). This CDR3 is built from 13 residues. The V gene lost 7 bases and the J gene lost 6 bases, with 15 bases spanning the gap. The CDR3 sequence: CASTQGSGAEAFF. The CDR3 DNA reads TGTGCCAGCACCCAGGGGAGTGGAGCTGAAGCTTTCTTT.

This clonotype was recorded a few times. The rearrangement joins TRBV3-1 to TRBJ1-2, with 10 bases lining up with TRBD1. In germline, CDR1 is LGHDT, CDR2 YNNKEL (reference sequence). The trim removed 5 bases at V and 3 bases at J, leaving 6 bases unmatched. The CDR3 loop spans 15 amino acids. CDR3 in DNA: TGTGCCAGCAGCTTCCGACAGGGGGCTCACTATGGCTACACCTTC. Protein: CASSFRQGAHYGYTF.

This CDR3 is CAISWTGMLNTEAFF. In nucleotides, the CDR3 is TGTGCCATCAGCTGGACAGGGATGTTGAACACTGAAGCTTTCTTT. The V call is TRBV10-3, the J call TRBJ1-1; 8 bases align to TRBD1. The CDR3 contains 15 residues. Germline-derived CDR1 and CDR2 are ENHRY and SYGVKD. V lost 6 bases and J lost 0; bases outside the gene matches: 6.

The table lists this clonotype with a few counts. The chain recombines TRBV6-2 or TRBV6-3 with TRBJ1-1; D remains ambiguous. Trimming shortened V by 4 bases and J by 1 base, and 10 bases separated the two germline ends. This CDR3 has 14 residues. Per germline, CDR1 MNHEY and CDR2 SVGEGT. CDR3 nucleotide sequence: TGTGCCAGCAGTTGGATCAGCGGGAACACTGAAGCTTTCTTT. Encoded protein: CASSWISGNTEAFF.

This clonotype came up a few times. CDR3 amino acids: CASSQEPAAQETQYF. As DNA, the CDR3 is TGTGCCAGCAGCCAAGAACCAGCGGCCCAAGAGACCCAGTACTTC. J is TRBJ2-5 and V is TRBV3-1, with a possible D match to TRBD2 (5 bases). V lost 0 bases and J lost 1, with 9 bases in between. The germline V gene has CDR1 LGHDT and CDR2 YNNKEL (reference sequence). The CDR3 has 15 residues.

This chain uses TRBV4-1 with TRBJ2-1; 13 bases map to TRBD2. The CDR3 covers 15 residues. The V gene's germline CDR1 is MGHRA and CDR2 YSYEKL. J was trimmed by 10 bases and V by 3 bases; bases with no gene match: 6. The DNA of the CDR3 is TGCGCCAGCAGCCACGGGACTAGCGGGATTATGGAGCAGTTCTTC. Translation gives CASSHGTSGIMEQFF.

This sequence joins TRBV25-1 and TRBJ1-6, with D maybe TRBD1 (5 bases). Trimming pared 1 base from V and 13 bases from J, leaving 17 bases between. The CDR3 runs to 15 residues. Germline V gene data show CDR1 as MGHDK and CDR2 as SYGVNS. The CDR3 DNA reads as TGTGCCAGCAGTGAATCGATGGGGCCGCTTAGTCCCCTCCACTTT. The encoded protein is CASSESMGPLSPLHF.

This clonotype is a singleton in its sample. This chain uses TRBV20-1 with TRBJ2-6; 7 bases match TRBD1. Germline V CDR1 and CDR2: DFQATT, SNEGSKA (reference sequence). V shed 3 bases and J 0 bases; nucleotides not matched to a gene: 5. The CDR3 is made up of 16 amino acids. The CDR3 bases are TGCAGTGCTAGGAAGGGACAGTTCTCTGGGGCCAACGTCCTGACTTTC. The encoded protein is CSARKGQFSGANVLTF.

The CDR3 reads CASSLAAGMDYEQYF. As DNA, the CDR3 is TGTGCCAGCAGCTTGGCAGCGGGAATGGACTACGAGCAGTACTTC. The rearrangement links TRBV5-4 to TRBJ2-7; 7 bases fit TRBD2. J lost 3 bases, V lost 0 bases, and 6 bases had no gene match. Germline V CDR1 and CDR2: SGHNT, YYREEE (reference sequence). The CDR3 loop spans 15 amino acids.

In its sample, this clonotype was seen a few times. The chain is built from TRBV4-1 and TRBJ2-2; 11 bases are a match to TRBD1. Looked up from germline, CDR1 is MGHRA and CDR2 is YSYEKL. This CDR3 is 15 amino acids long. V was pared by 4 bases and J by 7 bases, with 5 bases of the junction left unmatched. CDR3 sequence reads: CASSRGQGVVGELFF. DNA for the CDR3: TGCGCCAGCAGCCGGGGACAGGGGGTGGTCGGGGAGCTGTTTTTT.

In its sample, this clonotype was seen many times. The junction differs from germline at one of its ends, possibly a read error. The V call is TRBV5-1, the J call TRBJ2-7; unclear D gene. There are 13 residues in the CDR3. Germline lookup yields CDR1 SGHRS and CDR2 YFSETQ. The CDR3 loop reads CASSFGSVYEQYF. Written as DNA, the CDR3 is TGCGCTAGCAGCTTTGGGTCAGTATACGAGCAGTACTTC.

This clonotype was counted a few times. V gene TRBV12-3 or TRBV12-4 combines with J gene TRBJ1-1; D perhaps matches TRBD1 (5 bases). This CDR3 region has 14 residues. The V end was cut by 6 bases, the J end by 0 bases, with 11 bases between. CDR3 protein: CASRSGTLNTEAFF. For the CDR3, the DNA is TGTGCCAGCAGGTCCGGGACCCTGAACACTGAAGCTTTCTTT.

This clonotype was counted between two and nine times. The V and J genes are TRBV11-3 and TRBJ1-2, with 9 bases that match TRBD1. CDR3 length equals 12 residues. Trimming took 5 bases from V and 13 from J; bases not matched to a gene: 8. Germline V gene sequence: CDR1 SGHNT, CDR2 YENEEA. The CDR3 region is CASSAETGGVTF. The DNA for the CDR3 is TGTGCCAGCAGCGCTGAGACAGGGGGTGTCACCTTC.

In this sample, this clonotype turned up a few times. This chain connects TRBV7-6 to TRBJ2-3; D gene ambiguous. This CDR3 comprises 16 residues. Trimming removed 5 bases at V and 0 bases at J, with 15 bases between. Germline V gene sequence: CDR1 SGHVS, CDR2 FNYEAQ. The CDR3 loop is CASSPFAAESTDTQYF. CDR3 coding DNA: TGTGCCAGCAGCCCCTTTGCTGCCGAGAGCACAGATACGCAGTATTTT.

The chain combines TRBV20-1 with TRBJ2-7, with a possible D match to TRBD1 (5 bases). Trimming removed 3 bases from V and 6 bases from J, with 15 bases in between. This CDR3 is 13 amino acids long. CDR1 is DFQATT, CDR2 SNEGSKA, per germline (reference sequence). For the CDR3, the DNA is TGCAGTGCTAGGAGGCAGGGTGTAATCGAGCAGTACTTC. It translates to CSARRQGVIEQYF.

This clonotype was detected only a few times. CDR3 amino acids: CASSLGFPEQYF. For the CDR3, the DNA is TGCGCCAGCAGCTTGGGGTTCCCCGAGCAGTACTTC. The chain joins TRBV5-1 to TRBJ2-7; D ambiguous. The germline CDR1 and CDR2 sequences are SGHRS and YFSETQ. Trimming removed 0 bases from V and 6 bases from J, with 7 bases in between. This CDR3 contains 12 residues.

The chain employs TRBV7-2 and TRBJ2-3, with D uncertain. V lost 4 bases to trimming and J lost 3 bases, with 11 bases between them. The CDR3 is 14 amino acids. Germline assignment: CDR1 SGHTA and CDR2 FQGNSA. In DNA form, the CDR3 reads TGTGCCAGCAGCTCCTCTCGGGCTACAGATACGCAGTATTTT. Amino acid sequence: CASSSSRATDTQYF.

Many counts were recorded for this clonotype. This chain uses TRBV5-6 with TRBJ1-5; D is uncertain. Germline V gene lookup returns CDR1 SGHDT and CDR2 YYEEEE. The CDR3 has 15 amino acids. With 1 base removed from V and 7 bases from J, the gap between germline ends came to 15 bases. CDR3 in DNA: TGTGCCAGCAGCTTGCATCAAGGGCTGGGACAGCCCCAGCATTTT. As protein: CASSLHQGLGQPQHF. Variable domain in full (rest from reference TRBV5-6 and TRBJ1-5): DAGVTQSPTHLIKTRGQQVTLRCSPKSGHDTVSWYQQALGQGPQFIFQYYEEEERQRGNFPDRFSGHQFPNYSSELNVNALLLGDSALYLCASSLHQGLGQPQHFGDGTRLSIL.

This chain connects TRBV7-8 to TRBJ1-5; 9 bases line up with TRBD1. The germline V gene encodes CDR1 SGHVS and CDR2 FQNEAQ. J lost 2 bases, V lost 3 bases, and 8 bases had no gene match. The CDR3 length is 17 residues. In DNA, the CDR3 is TGTGCCAGCAGCTTTTCGGACAGGGGTTTAGGCAATCAGCCCCAGCATTTT. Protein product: CASSFSDRGLGNQPQHF. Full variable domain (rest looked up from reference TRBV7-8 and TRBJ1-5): GAGVSQSPRYKVAKRGQDVALRCDPISGHVSLFWYQQALGQGPEFLTYFQNEAQLDKSGLPSDRFFAERPEGSVSTLKIQRTQQEDSAVYLCASSFSDRGLGNQPQHFGDGTRLSIL.

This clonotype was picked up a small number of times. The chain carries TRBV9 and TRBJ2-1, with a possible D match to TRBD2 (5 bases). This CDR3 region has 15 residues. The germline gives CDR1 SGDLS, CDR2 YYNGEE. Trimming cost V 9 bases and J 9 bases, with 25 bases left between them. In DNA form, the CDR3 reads TGTGCCACGACCCCCGACGGGTCATTGGGGAGTGAGCAGTTCTTC. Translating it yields CATTPDGSLGSEQFF.

The CDR3 spells CASSLAGWDYGYTF. CDR3 DNA sequence: TGCGCCAGCAGCTTAGCCGGATGGGACTATGGCTACACCTTC. The V and J genes are TRBV5-1 and TRBJ1-2; D is unresolved. The CDR3 extends over 14 amino acids. The germline V gene encodes CDR1 SGHRS and CDR2 YFSETQ. V lost 2 bases, J lost 3 bases, and 11 bases lay in between.

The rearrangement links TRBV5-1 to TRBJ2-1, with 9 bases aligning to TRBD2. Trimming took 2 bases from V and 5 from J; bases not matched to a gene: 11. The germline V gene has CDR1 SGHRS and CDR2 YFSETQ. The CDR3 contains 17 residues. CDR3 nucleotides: TGCGCCAGCAGCTTATCGACCGGGACTAGCCCCGACAATGAGCAGTTCTTC. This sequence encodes CASSLSTGTSPDNEQFF.